This T cell receptor (beta chain) was identified during a study of T-cell reconstitution after alpha-beta-depleted transplantation in children. Study observations and caveats: From surviving recipient T cells and thymic progenitors came the high day-60 TCRbeta diversity observed in some patients. Several hundred expanded graft clones reportedly were the source of alpha-beta T cells about two months after transplant. The main origin of T-cell counts and diversity one year after transplant was newly produced T cells.

Details on this clonotype: Its antigen is as yet unknown. One junction end does not reproduce the germline sequence, and a read error may be involved.

A library of TCRbeta sequences, prepared with unique molecular identifiers, was generated. A single record per CDR3 protein comes from TCRdb applying MiXCR to the PCR reads. The repertoire holds approximately 630,000 distinct CDR3 sequences, approximately 14% seen once, with about 0.77% in the top ten. Looked up from germline, CDR1 is DFQATT and CDR2 is SNEGSKA (reference sequence). There are 15 residues in the CDR3. Source: PBMCs, taken before TCRalphabeta/CD19-depleted stem cell transplant. The chain uses TRBV20-1 and TRBJ2-6; the D is unclear. The TCR was taken from a girl aged 2-10 years with congenital amegakaryocytic thrombocytopenia, due to receive a stem cell transplant. The CDR3 DNA follows: TGCAGTGCTAGTTCGGGTAGCTCTGGAGCCAACGTCCTGACTTTC. As protein: CSASSGSSGANVLTF.